Each of the 25 T cell receptor beta chains below was sequenced from the same sample in a study of shared clonotypes between healthy human individuals. CD45RO-negative, CCR7-positively selected cells formed the naive CD8 fraction, excluding terminally differentiated effector memory CD45RA+ cells. Sequenced by immunoSEQ multiplex PCR; TCRdb stores in-frame clones only, minus some. The sample contains roughly 1,800,000 clones, just under 95% of which appear only once. The sequenced material came from naive CD8+ T cells sorted from blood. The receptors stem from a man aged 18 to 30 in good health.

This chain joins TRBV5-6 and TRBJ2-7; D is undetermined. The CDR3 loop spans 12 amino acids. Germline CDR1 and CDR2: SGHDT and YYEEEE. Trimming removed 3 bases from V and 4 bases from J, with 8 bases in between. The CDR3 is CASSWSGYEQYF. As DNA, the CDR3 is TGTGCCAGCAGCTGGTCTGGGTACGAGCAGTACTTC. Full variable domain (remainder filled in from reference TRBV5-6 and TRBJ2-7): DAGVTQSPTHLIKTRGQQVTLRCSPKSGHDTVSWYQQALGQGPQFIFQYYEEEERQRGNFPDRFSGHQFPNYSSELNVNALLLGDSALYLCASSWSGYEQYFGPGTRLTVT.

The chain recombines TRBV4-1 with TRBJ1-4; D unresolved. V was cut by 4 bases and J by 0 bases, with 9 bases left in between. The CDR3 runs to 15 residues. Germline lookup yields CDR1 MGHRA and CDR2 YSYEKL. Written as DNA, the CDR3 is TGCGCCAGCAGCCTATACAGCGCAACTAATGAAAAACTGTTTTTT. Amino acids: CASSLYSATNEKLFF.

The rearrangement joins TRBV28 to TRBJ1-5, with D unclear. This CDR3 is 14 amino acids long. Germline lookup yields CDR1 MDHEN and CDR2 SYDVKM. Trimming took 11 bases from V and 3 from J, leaving 17 bases between them. The CDR3 bases are TGTGCCTCTCTAGGTATGGGGTACAATCAGCCCCAGCATTTT. Translated, it gives CASLGMGYNQPQHF.

There are a few counts of this clone. This rearrangement joins TRBV2 to TRBJ1-2, with TRBD1 matching 9 bases. Germline trimming cut 11 bases from V and 3 bases from J; bases unmatched to any gene: 10. The CDR3 runs to 14 residues. Germline loops: CDR1 SNHLY, CDR2 FYNNEI. CDR3 DNA sequence: TGTGCCGGCGGGACAGGGCAGGACTACTATGGCTACACCTTC. It encodes CAGGTGQDYYGYTF.

This clone was detected once. The chain recombines TRBV27 with TRBJ2-7; 10 positions agree with TRBD1. CDR1 MNHEY and CDR2 SMNVEV come from the germline V gene (reference sequence). Losses at the gene ends were 5 bases for V and 3 bases for J; bases not matched to a gene: 7. The CDR3 consists of 15 residues. The CDR3 region is CASSPGTGAFYEQYF. The CDR3, as DNA: TGTGCCAGCAGTCCCGGGACAGGGGCTTTCTACGAGCAGTACTTC.

CDR3 loop: CASVGDSSYEQYF. For the CDR3, the DNA is TGTGCCAGCGTAGGGGACAGCTCCTACGAGCAGTACTTC. The chain joins TRBV2 to TRBJ2-7; the match to TRBD1 covers 7 bases. V gave up 8 bases and J gave up 0 bases; unmatched junction bases: 4. Germline V gives CDR1 SNHLY, CDR2 FYNNEI. This CDR3 spans 13 amino acids.

This chain connects TRBV19 to TRBJ1-1; possible D gene TRBD1, 5 bases. CDR1 and CDR2 (germline): LNHDA, SQIVND (reference sequence). Trimming left V 3 bases short and J 7 bases short, with 9 bases between. The CDR3 extends over 12 amino acids. The chain's CDR3 is CASSIKGIEAFF. CDR3 nucleotide sequence: TGTGCCAGTAGTATCAAGGGGATTGAAGCTTTCTTT.

The V gene is TRBV9, the J gene TRBJ2-2; D is ambiguous. CDR3 length: 14 amino acids. Germline CDR1 is SGDLS and CDR2 is YYNGEE. V lost 3 bases to trimming and J lost 4 bases, with 10 bases between them. The CDR3 region is CASSGEGLTGELFF. Here the CDR3 DNA reads TGTGCCAGCAGCGGGGAAGGCCTCACCGGGGAGCTGTTTTTT.

This clone was counted once. CDR3: CASSSTGSIYGYTF. CDR3 bases: TGTGCCAGCAGTTCTACCGGGAGTATCTATGGCTACACCTTC. This rearrangement joins TRBV7-9 to TRBJ1-2; D unclear. Germline V CDR1 and CDR2: SEHNR, FQNEAQ (reference sequence). Trimming pared 6 bases from V and 4 bases from J, leaving 15 bases between. The CDR3 has 14 residues.

The chain links TRBV7-2 to TRBJ2-3; D unresolved. Looked up from germline, CDR1 is SGHTA and CDR2 is FQGNSA. Trimming cost V 6 bases and J 5 bases, with 12 bases left between them. CDR3 length: 13 residues. The CDR3 DNA reads TGTGCCAGCAGTACAGTCTCTCAAGATACGCAGTATTTT. Amino acids: CASSTVSQDTQYF.

The rearrangement links TRBV4-1 to TRBJ2-1, with 12 nucleotides matching TRBD2. The CDR3 is 15 residues long. Germline CDR1 reads MGHRA; CDR2 reads YSYEKL. Trimming at V came to 4 bases and at J to 9 bases, leaving 7 bases not matched to a gene. The CDR3 region has the DNA TGCGCCAGCAGCCTGTCTAGCGGGGGGGTGGGTGAGCAGTTCTTC. Translating gives CASSLSSGGVGEQFF.

There are a few counts of this clone. This sequence joins TRBV21-1 and TRBJ1-1; the listed D gene, TRBD1, was not tested against the DNA. TRBV21-1 is an annotated pseudogene. The CDR3 has 13 residues. CDR3 region: CASSRALNTEAFF. The CDR3 nucleotides are TGTGCCAGCAGCAGGGCTTTGAACACTGAAGCTTTCTTT.

This chain links TRBV7-9 with TRBJ1-5, with a tentative D call TRBD1 (5 bases). Germline V CDR1 and CDR2: SEHNR, FQNEAQ (reference sequence). The CDR3 length is 19 residues. Trimming removed 1 base from V and 4 bases from J, with 23 bases in between. Here the CDR3 reads CASSLDGEGPGYANQPQHF. CDR3 in DNA: TGTGCCAGCAGCTTAGACGGTGAGGGCCCAGGGTATGCAAATCAGCCCCAGCATTTT.

The J gene is TRBJ2-1, the V gene TRBV7-9; possible D gene TRBD2, 5 bases. The CDR3 has 14 residues. The germline V gene encodes CDR1 SEHNR and CDR2 FQNEAQ (reference sequence). The germline V and J ends were trimmed by 4 bases and 6 bases, with 13 bases remaining between them. This chain's CDR3 is CASSSNPAGNEQFF. Written as DNA, the CDR3 is TGTGCCAGCAGCTCAAACCCCGCGGGCAATGAGCAGTTCTTC.

The CDR3, as DNA: TGTGCCAGCAGTTTTGGGCAGGCGACCTACGAGCAGTACTTC. This translates into CASSFGQATYEQYF. V is TRBV28 and J is TRBJ2-7; no reliable D call. Germline V gene data show CDR1 as MDHEN and CDR2 as SYDVKM. The CDR3 runs 14 residues. V was pared by 3 bases and J by 2 bases, with 11 bases between. The whole variable domain, filled in from reference TRBV28 and TRBJ2-7, reads DVKVTQSSRYLVKRTGEKVFLECVQDMDHENMFWYRQDPGLGLRLIYFSYDVKMKEKGDIPEGYSVSREKKERFSLILESASTNQTSMYLCASSFGQATYEQYFGPGTRLTVT.

This clone was seen just once. The chain recombines TRBV5-4 with TRBJ2-7; D is possibly TRBD2 (6 bases). Looked up from germline, CDR1 is SGHNT and CDR2 is YYREEE (reference sequence). Trimming left V 5 bases short and J 4 bases short, with 10 bases between. The CDR3 is 12 amino acids. The CDR3, as DNA: TGTGCCAGCAGTAGGGACTGGTACGAGCAGTACTTC. Protein product: CASSRDWYEQYF.

The rearrangement uses TRBV10-2 and TRBJ2-1; 10 bases align to TRBD1. The CDR3 spans 16 residues. Germline values: CDR1 WSHSY, CDR2 SAAADI. V trimming: 6 bases; J trimming: 4 bases; junction bases outside the gene matches: 9. CDR3: CASSSSGTGAYNEQFF. DNA of the CDR3: TGCGCCAGCAGCTCATCCGGGACAGGGGCATACAATGAGCAGTTCTTC.

The J gene is TRBJ2-6, the V gene TRBV5-6; D not certain. This CDR3 is built from 15 residues. Germline CDR1 SGHDT, CDR2 YYEEEE. The V and J ends lost 3 bases and 0 bases respectively, with 7 bases between them. The CDR3 here is CASSSGLSGANVLTF. The CDR3, as DNA: TGTGCCAGCAGCTCGGGCCTCTCTGGGGCCAACGTCCTGACTTTC. Full variable domain (rest looked up from reference TRBV5-6 and TRBJ2-6): DAGVTQSPTHLIKTRGQQVTLRCSPKSGHDTVSWYQQALGQGPQFIFQYYEEEERQRGNFPDRFSGHQFPNYSSELNVNALLLGDSALYLCASSSGLSGANVLTFGAGSRLTVL.

This chain links TRBV4-1 with TRBJ2-6; D tentatively fits TRBD1 or TRBD2 (6 bases each). The V gene's germline CDR1 is MGHRA and CDR2 YSYEKL. Trimming pared 0 bases from V and 2 bases from J, leaving 17 bases between. The CDR3 runs 19 residues. CDR3 in DNA: TGCGCCAGCAGCCAAGATCCGGATGGGGGCGGGACTGGGGCCAACGTCCTGACTTTC. Protein product: CASSQDPDGGGTGANVLTF.

In its sample, this clone was seen once. J is TRBJ2-2 and V is TRBV19, with D perhaps being TRBD1 or TRBD2 (5 bases each). This CDR3 has 14 residues. Trimming left V 6 bases short and J 4 bases short, with 12 bases between. Germline V gene data show CDR1 as LNHDA and CDR2 as SQIVND (reference sequence). The CDR3 loop is CASSLFGGTGELFF. The CDR3 DNA follows: TGTGCCAGTAGCTTATTTGGGGGCACCGGGGAGCTGTTTTTT.

A single count supports this clone. The chain has TRBV7-9 and TRBJ2-6, with 7 bases fitting TRBD1. The CDR3 is 18 amino acids. With V trimmed by 10 bases and J by 0 bases, 15 bases remained unmatched. Germline values: CDR1 SEHNR, CDR2 FQNEAQ (reference sequence). CDR3 DNA sequence: TGTGCCACCTACACCGTGACAGGGACATACTCTGGGGCCAACGTCCTGACTTTC. Translation: CATYTVTGTYSGANVLTF.

The chain is built from TRBV18 and TRBJ2-7; D assignment may be TRBD1 or TRBD2 (5 bases each). Germline V gene data show CDR1 as KGHSH and CDR2 as LQKENI. V gave up 2 bases and J gave up 5 bases, with 13 bases separating them. This CDR3 has 14 residues. The CDR3 loop reads CASSPIPGRNEQYF. For the CDR3, the DNA is TGTGCCAGCTCACCAATTCCGGGGCGGAACGAGCAGTACTTC.

This chain connects TRBV13 to TRBJ1-1, with TRBD1 as a possible D gene (5 bases). The CDR3 sequence is 13 residues long. Per the germline V gene, CDR1 is PRHDT and CDR2 is FYEKMQ (reference sequence). The V end was cut by 5 bases, the J end by 7 bases, with 14 bases between. The CDR3 region is CASSPRGDLEAFF. The CDR3 nucleotides read TGTGCCAGCAGCCCACGGGGGGACCTTGAAGCTTTCTTT.

The chain carries TRBV11-2 and TRBJ2-5; weak D call: TRBD2 (5 bases). V lost 3 bases and J lost 3, with 14 bases in between. This CDR3 comprises 15 residues. The germline V gene encodes CDR1 SGHAT and CDR2 FQNNGV. Written as DNA, the CDR3 is TGTGCCAGCAGCTTGGTACGGGGAGTTAAAGAGACCCAGTACTTC. Translation gives CASSLVRGVKETQYF.

CDR3: CASSQDGAGANTEAFF. The CDR3 coding sequence is TGCGCCAGCAGCCAAGATGGGGCAGGGGCTAACACTGAAGCTTTCTTT. The chain uses TRBV4-3 and TRBJ1-1; maybe TRBD1 (6 bases). The CDR3 spans 16 residues. Germline values: CDR1 LGHNA, CDR2 YSLEER. Deletions cut 0 bases from V and 2 bases from J, with 13 bases between.